Reported below is one TCR beta chain. Generated by immunoSEQ multiplex PCR, the TCRdb table keeps only in-frame clones and is missing some. The sample consists of more than 25,000 clones, just over 90% of them appearing once. Trimming left V 10 bases short and J 2 bases short, with 12 bases between. The CDR3 loop spans 13 amino acids. Per germline, CDR1 WSHSY and CDR2 SAAADI. The record originates from a study of graft-versus-host responses after intestinal transplantation. This chain uses TRBV10-2 with TRBJ2-1; D possibly corresponds to TRBD2 (6 bases). This sample comprised PBMCs, obtained 18 days after transplant. The clonotype originates from a human patient who received an intestinal transplant, so some T cells may come from the graft donor. The CDR3 nucleotides read TGCGCCACCGCGGGGAGGACCTACAATGAGCAGTTCTTC. It encodes CATAGRTYNEQFF.